Following are 30 T cell receptor beta chains from one sample sequenced in a study of PD-1 blockade in classical Hodgkin lymphoma. All trial patients relapsed after autologous stem cell transplantation. Produced via immunoSEQ multiplex PCR; TCRdb's table is partial and in-frame only. The table shows tens of thousands of clones, with 89% occurring only once. The sample here was peripheral blood mononuclear cells (PBMCs), taken before the second cycle of nivolumab. The origin of the receptors is a human donor with classical Hodgkin lymphoma.

CDR3 bases: TGTGCCAGCAGCTTAATTGGGACCTTTACCTATGAGCAGTTCTTC. Its translation: CASSLIGTFTYEQFF. The chain employs TRBV7-2 and TRBJ2-1; either TRBD1 or TRBD2 may supply D (5 bases each). This CDR3 is 15 amino acids long. Trimming stripped 2 bases from V and 8 bases from J, with 16 bases between. CDR1 and CDR2 from the germline V gene are SGHTA and FQGNSA.

V usage is TRBV2 and J usage is TRBJ2-3; TRBD2 might be the D (5 bases). The CDR3 sequence is 13 residues long. Per the germline V gene, CDR1 is SNHLY and CDR2 is FYNNEI. V lost 3 bases to trimming and J lost 11 bases, with 15 bases between them. The CDR3 sequence: CASSDLEGAKQYF. The CDR3 bases are TGTGCCAGCAGTGACCTTGAGGGAGCGAAGCAGTATTTT.

The chain recombines TRBV5-6 with TRBJ1-3; D ambiguous. Trimming removed 0 bases at V and 4 bases at J, with 11 bases between. This CDR3 spans 15 amino acids. Germline CDR1 SGHDT, CDR2 YYEEEE. CDR3 coding DNA: TGTGCCAGCAGCTTGGCTGGGTCACTAGGAAACACCATATATTTT. It specifies CASSLAGSLGNTIYF.

V and J are TRBV6-6 and TRBJ1-1; 7 bases line up with TRBD1. The CDR3 covers 13 residues. Germline V gene lookup returns CDR1 MNHNY and CDR2 SVGAGI (reference sequence). V lost 6 bases, J lost 2 bases, and 3 bases stayed unmatched. The CDR3 sequence: CASRGQHNTEAFF. The DNA for the CDR3 is TGTGCCAGCAGGGGACAGCACAACACTGAAGCTTTCTTT.

The V gene is TRBV2, the J gene TRBJ2-3; perhaps D is TRBD1 or TRBD2 (5 bases each). Trimming removed 4 bases at V and 0 bases at J, with 14 bases between. The CDR3 extends over 16 amino acids. Germline V gene lookup returns CDR1 SNHLY and CDR2 FYNNEI. The CDR3 DNA sequence: TGTGCCAGCAGTGGGGGGACGTATTACAGCACAGATACGCAGTATTTT. This codes for CASSGGTYYSTDTQYF.

This rearrangement joins TRBV4-1 to TRBJ2-3; D remains unclear. V lost 3 bases and J 3 bases, leaving 10 bases between the germline ends. The CDR3 consists of 14 residues. Germline V gene data show CDR1 as MGHRA and CDR2 as YSYEKL. The CDR3 loop reads CASSHVWMTDTQYF. The CDR3 region has the DNA TGCGCCAGCAGCCACGTCTGGATGACAGATACGCAGTATTTT.

The CDR3 DNA reads as TGTGCCAGCAGCTTGGGTGGGACGGATAATTCACCCCTCCACTTT. Protein: CASSLGGTDNSPLHF. The chain carries TRBV7-6 and TRBJ1-6; tentatively, D is TRBD1 (5 bases). The CDR3 sequence is 15 residues long. The germline V and J ends were trimmed by 3 bases and 5 bases, with 11 bases remaining between them. Germline CDR1 reads SGHVS; CDR2 reads FNYEAQ.

DNA of the CDR3: TGTGCCAGCAGTTTTCTGTCGAGCACTGAAGCTTTCTTT. It yields the protein CASSFLSSTEAFF. The chain is built from TRBV27 and TRBJ1-1; D is undetermined. Per the germline V gene, CDR1 is MNHEY and CDR2 is SMNVEV (reference sequence). CDR3 length: 13 amino acids. Deletions cut 3 bases from V and 4 bases from J, with 9 bases between.

The chain uses TRBV6-1 and TRBJ2-2, with 8 bases aligning to TRBD2. The J segment lost 6 bases and the V segment lost 7 bases, leaving 10 bases of the junction unmatched. The CDR3 runs 15 residues. Germline loops: CDR1 MNHNS, CDR2 SASEGT. The CDR3 here is CASNILAAGSGELFF. The CDR3 DNA follows: TGTGCCAGCAACATACTAGCGGCGGGCTCCGGGGAGCTGTTTTTT.

The chain couples TRBV4-1 to TRBJ2-5; D is unclear. Gene TRBJ2-7 matches the end of the DNA better, so the J call may be wrong. The germline gives CDR1 MGHRA, CDR2 YSYEKL. The CDR3 length is 16 residues. The CDR3: CASSQASGESSYEQYF. The CDR3 region has the DNA TGCGCCAGCAGCCAAGCCTCGGGTGAGAGCTCCTACGAGCAGTACTTC.

The chain combines TRBV7-2 with TRBJ2-3; unclear D gene. Deletions cut 2 bases from V and 2 bases from J, with 5 bases between. The CDR3 covers 13 residues. Germline V gives CDR1 SGHTA, CDR2 FQGNSA. Here the CDR3 reads CASSLPNTDTQYF. The CDR3 DNA is TGTGCCAGCAGCTTACCTAACACAGATACGCAGTATTTT.

The chain uses TRBV19 and TRBJ2-1; weak D call: TRBD2 (6 bases). CDR1 is LNHDA and CDR2 is SQIVND in the germline V gene (reference sequence). The CDR3 spans 16 residues. With 5 bases removed from V and 3 bases from J, the gap between germline ends came to 17 bases. The CDR3, as DNA: TGTGCCAGTAGTTCCGCGGAGGGACCGAACTACAATGAGCAGTTCTTC. This codes for CASSSAEGPNYNEQFF.

This chain joins TRBV21-1 and TRBJ2-7; the DNA was not used to check the table's D call, TRBD1. TRBV21-1 constitutes a pseudogene. This CDR3 contains 14 residues. Here the CDR3 DNA reads TGTGCCACCCACGGGACAGGGGGCAGTTACGAGCAGTACTTC. It specifies CATHGTGGSYEQYF.

Ten or more counts support this clone. This chain connects TRBV5-7 to TRBJ1-6; D not certain. TRBV5-7 is annotated as an ORF whose role is uncertain. Trimming left V 7 bases short and J 9 bases short, with 14 bases between. This CDR3 is built from 13 residues. CDR3: CASGRLLGSPLHF. For the CDR3, the DNA is TGTGCCAGCGGCCGGTTGTTGGGTTCACCCCTCCACTTT.

The chain links TRBV2 to TRBJ2-7, with TRBD2 matching 8 bases. Germline CDR1 SNHLY, CDR2 FYNNEI. This CDR3 contains 14 residues. V was pared by 3 bases and J by 2 bases, with 3 bases of the junction left unmatched. CDR3 region: CASSERGATYEQYF. The CDR3 DNA follows: TGTGCCAGCAGTGAGCGGGGGGCCACCTACGAGCAGTACTTC.

In this sample, this clone turned up once. The chain carries TRBV29-1 and TRBJ2-4; 10 nucleotides match TRBD2. The CDR3 totals 15 residues. Per the germline V gene, CDR1 is SQVTM and CDR2 is ANQGSEA. After removal of 7 bases from V and 2 bases from J, the junction contained 8 bases not matched to a gene. CDR3 region: CSAPAGGWTKNIQYF. In nucleotides, the CDR3 is TGCAGCGCCCCAGCGGGAGGGTGGACCAAAAACATTCAGTACTTC.

CDR3 DNA sequence: TGCAGCGTTGAAGACGGCGGGTTTGCGAACACTGAAGCTTTCTTT. Protein product: CSVEDGGFANTEAFF. The chain has TRBV29-1 and TRBJ1-1; D unclear. The CDR3 is made up of 15 amino acids. Germline values: CDR1 SQVTM, CDR2 ANQGSEA. Between the trimmed V and J ends, which lost 0 bases and 1 base, there was a span of 12 bases.

The gene calls are TRBV4-1 and TRBJ1-5; no reliable D call. Looked up from germline, CDR1 is MGHRA and CDR2 is YSYEKL. The CDR3 contains 16 residues. The germline V and J ends were trimmed by 0 bases and 4 bases, with 13 bases remaining between them. This CDR3 is CASSQDRRAGNQPQHF. The CDR3 region has the DNA TGCGCCAGCAGCCAAGACCGTCGGGCCGGAAATCAGCCCCAGCATTTT.

The chain links TRBV9 to TRBJ1-2; D call uncertain. Germline V gene sequence: CDR1 SGDLS, CDR2 YYNGEE. The CDR3 runs to 15 residues. V lost 0 bases and J lost 0, with 9 bases in between. Here the CDR3 reads CASSVAPDANYGYTF. The CDR3 DNA is TGTGCCAGCAGCGTAGCTCCCGATGCTAACTATGGCTACACCTTC.

CDR3 residues: CASSATGGIQPQHF. As DNA, the CDR3 is TGTGCCAGCAGCGCCACAGGGGGCATTCAGCCCCAGCATTTT. The chain employs TRBV11-3 and TRBJ1-5, with 9 bases matching TRBD1. Germline-derived CDR1 and CDR2 are SGHNT and YENEEA. The J segment lost 6 bases and the V segment lost 5 bases, leaving 5 bases of the junction unmatched. CDR3 size: 14 residues.

J is TRBJ1-6 and V is TRBV6-1; D remains unclear. Germline CDR1 reads MNHNS; CDR2 reads SASEGT. V lost 3 bases, J lost 6 bases, and 15 bases lay in between. The CDR3 runs 16 residues. The CDR3 DNA reads as TGTGCCAGCAGTGACGGACCCTTCCGGGGTAATTCACCCCTCCACTTT. This encodes CASSDGPFRGNSPLHF.

This clone was seen just once. This chain uses TRBV13 with TRBJ2-3; D is ambiguous. The length of the CDR3 is 17 residues. CDR1 is PRHDT and CDR2 is FYEKMQ in the germline V gene (reference sequence). V was pared by 5 bases and J by 0 bases, with 18 bases between. CDR3 bases: TGTGCCAGCAGCCCCGACCTCATGACGGCCAGCACAGATACGCAGTATTTT. Translated, it gives CASSPDLMTASTDTQYF.

The chain combines TRBV5-6 with TRBJ1-2, with 8 bases matching TRBD1. Unmatched junction bases numbered 13, after V lost 4 bases and J lost 5 bases. The CDR3 is 16 amino acids. Germline V gene lookup returns CDR1 SGHDT and CDR2 YYEEEE. The CDR3 sequence is CASSPFGQGLVYGYTF. The CDR3 DNA reads as TGTGCCAGCAGCCCTTTCGGACAGGGATTGGTGTATGGCTACACCTTC. The complete variable domain, with remaining parts taken from reference TRBV5-6 and TRBJ1-2, reads DAGVTQSPTHLIKTRGQQVTLRCSPKSGHDTVSWYQQALGQGPQFIFQYYEEEERQRGNFPDRFSGHQFPNYSSELNVNALLLGDSALYLCASSPFGQGLVYGYTFGSGTRLTVV.

The chain recombines TRBV5-1 with TRBJ2-1; 10 nucleotides line up with TRBD2. The CDR3 spans 15 residues. V gave up 5 bases and J gave up 3 bases; unmatched junction bases: 5. From germline, CDR1 is SGHRS and CDR2 YFSETQ. CDR3: CASRGLAGVYNEQFF. In DNA, the CDR3 is TGCGCCAGCAGAGGGCTAGCGGGGGTCTACAATGAGCAGTTCTTC.

This chain links TRBV5-1 with TRBJ2-1; D possibly corresponds to TRBD2 (7 bases). Per the germline V gene, CDR1 is SGHRS and CDR2 is YFSETQ. V was trimmed by 0 bases and J by 2 bases, leaving 9 bases between them. The CDR3 is 15 residues long. This CDR3 is CASSLAGGAYNEQFF. As DNA, the CDR3 is TGCGCCAGCAGCTTGGCGGGGGGCGCCTACAATGAGCAGTTCTTC.

The gene calls are TRBV7-9 and TRBJ1-4; 7 bases are a match to TRBD1. J was trimmed by 4 bases and V by 0 bases; bases with no gene match: 2. Germline V gene data show CDR1 as SEHNR and CDR2 as FQNEAQ (reference sequence). The CDR3 runs to 15 residues. This chain's CDR3 is CASSLAGGNNEKLFF. In DNA form, the CDR3 reads TGTGCCAGCAGCTTAGCAGGGGGCAATAATGAAAAACTGTTTTTT.

The rearrangement links TRBV27 to TRBJ2-5; D gene uncertain. The ends were cut back, 4 bases at V and 5 bases at J, with 17 bases in the middle. Germline V CDR1 and CDR2: MNHEY, SMNVEV (reference sequence). The CDR3 length is 15 residues. This CDR3 is CASSSPGEVLETQYF. DNA of the CDR3: TGTGCCAGCAGTTCCCCCGGAGAGGTTCTGGAGACCCAGTACTTC.

The rearrangement joins TRBV5-1 to TRBJ2-5; D is uncertain. The V end was cut by 3 bases, the J end by 1 base, with 7 bases between. This CDR3 has 13 amino acids. CDR1 is SGHRS, CDR2 YFSETQ, per germline. This CDR3 is CASSSRPQETQYF. The CDR3 DNA is TGCGCCAGCAGCTCCCGCCCCCAAGAGACCCAGTACTTC.

The chain carries TRBV7-9 and TRBJ2-1; 12 positions match TRBD2. Germline V gene sequence: CDR1 SEHNR, CDR2 FQNEAQ (reference sequence). Unmatched junction bases numbered 5, after V lost 3 bases and J lost 5 bases. The CDR3 covers 16 residues. This chain's CDR3 is CASSFTSGGSNNEQFF. As DNA, the CDR3 is TGTGCCAGCAGCTTCACTAGCGGGGGGTCGAACAATGAGCAGTTCTTC.

The chain uses TRBV11-2 and TRBJ2-7, with 9 bases identical to TRBD2. The CDR3 totals 15 residues. CDR1 is SGHAT, CDR2 FQNNGV, per germline. The J segment lost 4 bases and the V segment lost 2 bases, leaving 6 bases of the junction unmatched. This chain's CDR3 is CASSLMAGGAYEQYF. The CDR3 nucleotides are TGTGCCAGCAGCTTAATGGCGGGAGGGGCGTACGAGCAGTACTTC. The full variable domain, completed using reference TRBV11-2 and TRBJ2-7, is EAGVAQSPRYKIIEKRQSVAFWCNPISGHATLYWYQQILGQGPKLLIQFQNNGVVDDSQLPKDRFSAERLKGVDSTLKIQPAKLEDSAVYLCASSLMAGGAYEQYFGPGTRLTVT.